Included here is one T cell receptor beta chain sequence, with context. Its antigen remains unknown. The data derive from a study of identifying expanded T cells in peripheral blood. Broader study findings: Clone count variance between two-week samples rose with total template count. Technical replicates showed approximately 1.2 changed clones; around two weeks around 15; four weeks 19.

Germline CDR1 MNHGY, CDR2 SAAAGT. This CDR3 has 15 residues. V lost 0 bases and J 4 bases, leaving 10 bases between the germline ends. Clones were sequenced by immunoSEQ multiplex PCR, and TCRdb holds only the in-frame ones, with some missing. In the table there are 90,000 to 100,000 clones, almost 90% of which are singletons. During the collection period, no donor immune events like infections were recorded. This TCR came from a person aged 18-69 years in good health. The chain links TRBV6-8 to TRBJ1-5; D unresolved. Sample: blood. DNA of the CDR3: TGTGCCAGCAGTTACTCGTCGCAGGCTAATCAGCCCCAGCATTTT. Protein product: CASSYSSQANQPQHF.